The sequence of this T cell receptor (beta chain) was determined in a study of T cells in Graves' hyperthyroidism and ophthalmopathy (dated by TCRdb to about 2019). Regarding the research as a whole: Peripheral blood samples were taken at the time of initial diagnosis, prior to any treatment. Thyroid tissue and blood T-cell repertoires from roughly 6 Graves' hyperthyroidism patients were also compared in the study. Prospective prediction of ophthalmopathy was tested in an independent validation cohort consisting of 18 to 20 hyperthyroidism patients and around 17 patients who later progressed to ophthalmopathy. TCR Vbeta CDR3 sequencing of 120 to 150 peripheral blood samples (under 45 ophthalmopathy, under 80 hyperthyroidism and approximately 17 progressor patients) is reported in the paper. To identify TCR V-J signatures that set the groups apart, the researchers used a discovery cohort of about a hundred patients, made up of 40 to 45 with Graves' ophthalmopathy and about 60 with stable Graves' hyperthyroidism. Following sampling, methimazole starting at 30 mg daily was given to hyperthyroidism patients, and high-dose intravenous methylprednisolone was given to ophthalmopathy patients. For training and testing, the 100 or so patients in the discovery cohort were randomly divided in a 7:3 ratio.

This clonotype was counted ten times or more. No antigen is known for it. There are no base qualities to consult, and no much larger clone falls within one base. The germline V gene specifies MNHNS as CDR1 and SASEGT as CDR2. Including cysteine and phenylalanine, the CDR3 has 15 amino acids. The entry retains the CDR3 DNA only, 45 bases that are in frame from base 1. V has 5 bases trimmed and J has 3 bases trimmed; junction bases matching no gene number 5. The paper's findings and limits, for the study overall: Sample size was not statistically predetermined, and investigators were not blinded to group allocation. In validation, the model predicted progression to ophthalmopathy a median of approximately 6.3 months before onset, with about 67% sensitivity and 72.22% specificity. Ophthalmopathy was separated from stable hyperthyroidism by a 13 V-J signature model, with around 88% sensitivity and about 81% specificity obtained in cross-validation and 80%/75% obtained in testing. Most expanded thyroid clonotypes (frequency above 0.001) were also detected in blood, a finding suggesting that blood repertoires may reflect thyroid immune responses.

The TCR beta CDR3 regions were amplified from RNA transcripts. A first-round RT-PCR of the TCR CDR3 used the HTBI primer set with the Qiagen OneStep RT-PCR kit. The libraries were constructed in a second round of multiplex PCR and then size-selected and purified. The libraries were sequenced on an Illumina HiSeq2000 using paired-end 100 bp reads. As for the authors' bioinformatics: Raw data were processed with SOAPnuke, discarding reads with adapters, uncalled bases, mean Phred below 15, or no exact constant-primer or identifier match. High-quality paired reads were merged with COPE v1.2.5, and unique nucleotide sequences were defined as clonotypes. MiTCR v1.1 was used to align clonotypes to the IMGT TRBV, TRBD and TRBJ reference segments. The analysis was restricted to V-J combinations with a frequency above 0.0001, which together covered 99% to 99.2% of the repertoires. The TCS score was defined as the ratio of F50 (clonal expansion) to E x V (chaos), calculated using BLOSUM62-based TCRdist between CDR3 peptides within each V-J. Welch's t-statistics and random forest reduced approximately 520 V-J features to 13, which were used in a naive Bayes classifier (R e1071). TCRdb applied fastp at Q25 and MiXCR to the public reads, then kept only in-frame beta chains. Merged by CDR3 protein, the rows form single entries marked with the most common genes and DNA. These V and J calls rely on TCRdb rather than the paper's analysis. The sample yields under 200,000 distinct CDR3 sequences; roughly 10% were counted once. In total, the top ten clones hold around 20% of the sample.

Hyperthyroidism patients were newly diagnosed, had a disease duration of under 2 months, and were aged 18 to 65 years. Any patient with an uncontrolled infection, another autoimmune disease, pregnancy or lactation was excluded. Diagnoses were established on the basis of clinical symptoms, serum thyroxine and TRAb, thyroid ultrasound, and orbital computed tomography. For progressor patients, blood was drawn at the first diagnosis of hyperthyroidism, before any ophthalmopathy symptoms had appeared. Ficoll-Paque density gradient centrifugation was used to isolate PBMCs from approximately 11 ml of fresh peripheral blood. Progressor patients were defined as those initially diagnosed with Graves' hyperthyroidism in whom ophthalmopathy developed during follow-up. Trizol reagent was used to extract total RNA, and RNA quality was then checked on an Agilent 2100 Bioanalyzer.

The chain employs TRBV6-1 and TRBJ1-4; TRBD1 fits 8 bases in the junction. The source material was blood. The sequence derives from a woman under 30 with Graves' hyperthyroidism that later progressed to Graves' ophthalmopathy. The CDR3 has the sequence CASSLSGGPNEKLFF. The base sequence is TGTGCCAGCAGTTTATCAGGGGGCCCTAATGAAAAACTGTTTTTT.